The 25 T cell receptor beta chains listed next were all sequenced from one sample in a study of cytomegalovirus exposure and HLA in healthy donors. The primer mix had 60 Vbeta and 13 Jbeta primers. Sequencing was performed with immunoSEQ multiplex PCR; in TCRdb, only in-frame clones are kept and a portion is missing. The sample holds fewer than 250,000 clones, around 79% seen once. Sequenced material: PBMCs. The receptor source for this set is a male donor in good health and CMV-seropositive.

This clone occurred once. This rearrangement joins TRBV5-8 to TRBJ2-2; D may be TRBD2 (5 bases). CDR1 is SGHTS and CDR2 is YDEGEE in the germline V gene. The CDR3 contains 16 residues. The germline V and J ends were trimmed by 5 bases and 3 bases, with 17 bases remaining between them. CDR3 in amino acids: CASRSGLLPDTGELFF. The CDR3 DNA is TGTGCCAGCAGATCAGGACTCCTGCCGGACACCGGGGAGCTGTTTTTT. The full variable domain, in which reference TRBV5-8 and TRBJ2-2 provide the parts outside the CDR3, is EAGVTQSPTHLIKTRGQQATLRCSPISGHTSVYWYQQALGLGLQFLLWYDEGEERNRGNFPPRFSGRQFPNYSSELNVNALELEDSALYLCASRSGLLPDTGELFFGEGSRLTVL.

V is TRBV9 and J is TRBJ2-5; a weak D match, TRBD2 (6 bases). Trimming cost V 3 bases and J 4 bases, with 25 bases left between them. This CDR3 spans 18 amino acids. Per the germline V gene, CDR1 is SGDLS and CDR2 is YYNGEE. DNA of the CDR3: TGTGCCAGCAGCGAGACGGTTAGCGGAAACGGAGTGTTAGAGACCCAGTACTTC. It codes for CASSETVSGNGVLETQYF.

This rearrangement joins TRBV7-9 to TRBJ1-2, with 8 bases lining up with TRBD1. J lost 4 bases, V lost 5 bases, and 9 bases had no gene match. The CDR3 length is 15 residues. Germline V CDR1 and CDR2: SEHNR, FQNEAQ (reference sequence). The CDR3 protein is CASSERTGSTYGYTF. The CDR3 region has the DNA TGTGCCAGCAGCGAACGGACAGGGTCGACCTATGGCTACACCTTC.

This chain uses TRBV5-1 with TRBJ2-7; 9 nucleotides match TRBD1. The CDR3 totals 12 residues. Trimming took 6 bases from V and 5 from J; bases not matched to a gene: 3. Germline V CDR1 and CDR2: SGHRS, YFSETQ. The CDR3 is CASTGTGNEQYF. CDR3 bases: TGCGCCAGCACCGGGACAGGGAACGAGCAGTACTTC.

This chain connects TRBV30 to TRBJ2-2, with TRBD1 matching 8 bases. The CDR3 runs 14 residues. J gave up 6 bases and V 1 base, and 4 bases lay outside the gene matches. Germline assignment: CDR1 GTSNPN and CDR2 SVGIG (reference sequence). The CDR3 reads CAWSEQGAAGELFF. The CDR3 nucleotides read TGTGCCTGGAGTGAGCAGGGGGCTGCCGGGGAGCTGTTTTTT.

The sample holds a few counts of this clone. The V call is TRBV6-6, the J call TRBJ1-5, with 8 bases fitting TRBD1. This CDR3 is 15 amino acids long. Trimming removed 4 bases from V and 2 bases from J; junction bases left unmatched: 4. The V gene's germline CDR1 is MNHNY and CDR2 SVGAGI (reference sequence). CDR3 residues: CASSSLTGGNQPQHF. The DNA for the CDR3 is TGTGCCAGCAGTTCCCTGACAGGGGGCAATCAGCCCCAGCATTTT.

The chain combines TRBV6-6 with TRBJ2-7, with 8 bases matching TRBD2. This CDR3 is 14 amino acids long. V lost 4 bases, J lost 5 bases, and 7 bases stayed unmatched. Germline CDR1 MNHNY, CDR2 SVGAGI (reference sequence). The CDR3 region has the DNA TGTGCCAGCAGTTTTTGGACTAGCAACCACGAGCAGTACTTC. This gives the protein CASSFWTSNHEQYF.

This rearrangement joins TRBV19 to TRBJ1-5, with D unresolved. CDR1 is LNHDA and CDR2 is SQIVND in the germline V gene (reference sequence). V was trimmed by 3 bases and J by 14 bases, leaving 20 bases between them. This CDR3 has 14 residues. Here the CDR3 reads CASSIIPKSEPKHF. In DNA, the CDR3 is TGTGCCAGTAGTATCATCCCTAAGTCCGAACCTAAGCATTTT.

The chain combines TRBV7-9 with TRBJ2-7; 10 bases map to TRBD1. The CDR3 covers 14 residues. The ends lost 5 bases at V and 6 bases at J; junction bases unmatched: 7. CDR1 is SEHNR and CDR2 is FQNEAQ in the germline V gene (reference sequence). The CDR3 reads CASSRGTGESEQYF. Written as DNA, the CDR3 is TGTGCCAGCAGCCGAGGGACAGGGGAAAGCGAGCAGTACTTC.

V is TRBV15 and J is TRBJ2-5; D not resolved. V gave up 9 bases and J gave up 4 bases, with 15 bases separating them. Germline-derived CDR1 and CDR2 are LNHNV and YYDKDF (reference sequence). This CDR3 is built from 13 residues. CDR3 DNA: TGTGCCACTAGCCGGCCGGGTGTAGAGACCCAGTACTTC. Its protein is CATSRPGVETQYF.

Only one count was recorded for this clone. The rearrangement uses TRBV19 and TRBJ2-5; D perhaps matches TRBD2 (6 bases). The J call may be wrong; the DNA end is better matched by TRBJ2-7. Germline CDR1 is LNHDA and CDR2 is SQIVND (reference sequence). This CDR3 is built from 14 residues. The CDR3, as DNA: TGTGCCAGTAGTAGCCTCGGGGGTCCCTACGAGCAGTACTTC. It codes for CASSSLGGPYEQYF.

This chain joins TRBV10-3 and TRBJ2-1, with 13 bases aligning to TRBD2. The V segment lost 3 bases and the J segment 3 bases; nucleotides outside the gene matches: 8. Germline V gives CDR1 ENHRY, CDR2 SYGVKD. The CDR3 has 18 residues. The CDR3 nucleotides are TGTGCCATCAGTGACACTAGCGGGGGGGCCTTAAACTACAATGAGCAGTTCTTC. Its protein is CAISDTSGGALNYNEQFF.

The chain couples TRBV9 to TRBJ2-1; D may be TRBD2 (5 bases). The germline V gene encodes CDR1 SGDLS and CDR2 YYNGEE. The CDR3 spans 16 residues. The V gene lost 4 bases and the J gene lost 0 bases, with 14 bases spanning the gap. The CDR3 here is CASSSAGESSYNEQFF. The CDR3 region has the DNA TGTGCCAGCAGCAGTGCGGGCGAAAGCTCCTACAATGAGCAGTTCTTC.

This clone was observed once. Relative to the germline gene, one junction end is altered; a read error may explain this. The chain links TRBV6-6 to TRBJ2-7; TRBD1 matches at 8 bases. The CDR3 has 16 residues. Germline V lookup: CDR1 MNHNY, CDR2 SVGAGI (reference sequence). CDR3 sequence (DNA): TGTGCCAGCAGTCTAACCGGACAGGGAATCTCCAACGAGCAGTACTTC. This encodes CASSLTGQGISNEQYF.

The chain uses TRBV7-6 and TRBJ1-1; D remains ambiguous. Trimming pared 6 bases from V and 4 bases from J, leaving 15 bases between. The CDR3 sequence is 14 residues long. Germline V gene data show CDR1 as SGHVS and CDR2 as FNYEAQ. CDR3 amino acids: CASSPAGMSTEAFF. The CDR3 DNA reads TGTGCCAGCAGTCCGGCGGGGATGAGCACTGAAGCTTTCTTT.

The chain joins TRBV30 to TRBJ2-5; 8 bases line up with TRBD1. CDR3 size: 16 residues. Trimming removed 0 bases from V and 2 bases from J; junction bases left unmatched: 8. The V gene's germline CDR1 is GTSNPN and CDR2 SVGIG (reference sequence). The CDR3: CAWSVYWTGFQETQYF. The CDR3 nucleotides are TGTGCCTGGAGTGTATATTGGACAGGGTTTCAAGAGACCCAGTACTTC.

V usage is TRBV7-2 and J usage is TRBJ1-2; TRBD1 might be the D (5 bases). Germline lookup yields CDR1 SGHTA and CDR2 FQGNSA. Trimming left V 5 bases short and J 1 base short, with 14 bases between. The CDR3 runs 15 residues. CDR3 in amino acids: CASSPDVGGNYGYTF. DNA for the CDR3: TGTGCCAGCAGCCCCGACGTGGGGGGTAACTATGGCTACACCTTC.

J is TRBJ2-5 and V is TRBV6-1; 10 nucleotides match TRBD2. The closer fit of TRBJ2-7 to the DNA end suggests the J call may be wrong. This CDR3 contains 15 residues. Per the germline V gene, CDR1 is MNHNS and CDR2 is SASEGT. CDR3 amino acids: CASSDGLAGVDEQYF. DNA of the CDR3: TGTGCCAGCAGTGACGGGCTAGCGGGAGTAGACGAGCAGTACTTC.

The CDR3 sequence: CAASDTNYGYTF. The CDR3 nucleotides are TGTGCCGCCTCGGACACGAACTATGGCTACACCTTC. The rearrangement uses TRBV10-3 and TRBJ1-2; weak D call: TRBD1 (5 bases). Germline V lookup: CDR1 ENHRY, CDR2 SYGVKD. The V gene lost 11 bases and the J gene lost 2 bases, with 12 bases spanning the gap. The CDR3 is 12 residues long.

The CDR3 bases are TGTGCCAGCAGCAAAGTGGGCCGCCCGTTTTACAATGAGCAGTTCTTC. As protein: CASSKVGRPFYNEQFF. This chain uses TRBV21-1 with TRBJ2-1; whether TRBD1, the table's D call, matches the DNA was not checked. TRBV21-1 is marked as a pseudogene. The CDR3 loop spans 16 amino acids.

The J gene is TRBJ2-6, the V gene TRBV28; the D gene is possibly TRBD1 (5 bases). This CDR3 is built from 16 residues. V gave up 7 bases and J gave up 2 bases, with 15 bases separating them. Germline CDR1 is MDHEN and CDR2 is SYDVKM. CDR3 in amino acids: CASTRQPGTGANVLTF. Written as DNA, the CDR3 is TGTGCCAGCACGCGACAGCCTGGGACTGGGGCCAACGTCCTGACTTTC.

CDR3: CASSLTDRLEKLFF. CDR3 DNA sequence: TGTGCCAGCAGCCTTACCGACAGGTTAGAAAAACTGTTTTTT. This chain links TRBV4-2 with TRBJ1-4; tentatively, D is TRBD1 (6 bases). The V gene lost 4 bases and the J gene lost 8 bases, with 14 bases spanning the gap. CDR1 LGHNA and CDR2 YNFKEQ come from the germline V gene. The CDR3 covers 14 residues.

The table lists this clone with a few counts. The chain is built from TRBV27 and TRBJ2-5; perhaps TRBD1 as D (6 bases). V dropped 6 bases and J dropped 5 bases, with 13 bases sitting between them. The CDR3 totals 13 residues. Germline CDR1 MNHEY, CDR2 SMNVEV (reference sequence). In DNA form, the CDR3 reads TGTGCCAGCAGAGTAACAGGGTCCGAGACCCAGTACTTC. Translation: CASRVTGSETQYF.

The chain recombines TRBV7-2 with TRBJ2-7; D call uncertain. V dropped 4 bases and J dropped 3 bases, with 10 bases sitting between them. Germline V gives CDR1 SGHTA, CDR2 FQGNSA. The CDR3 is 13 amino acids. The CDR3 DNA sequence: TGTGCCAGCAGCTCCGCCGGGTTCTACGAGCAGTACTTC. This translates into CASSSAGFYEQYF. Variable domain in full (rest from reference TRBV7-2 and TRBJ2-7): GAGVSQSPSNKVTEKGKDVELRCDPISGHTALYWYRQSLGQGLEFLIYFQGNSAPDKSGLPSDRFSAERTGGSVSTLTIQRTQQEDSAVYLCASSSAGFYEQYFGPGTRLTVT.

The chain has TRBV5-1 and TRBJ2-7; 10 bases map to TRBD1. V gave up 4 bases and J gave up 5 bases; unmatched junction bases: 3. Germline CDR1 and CDR2: SGHRS and YFSETQ. The CDR3 runs 13 residues. DNA for the CDR3: TGCGCCAGCAGCCCGGGACAGGGGAACGAGCAGTACTTC. Protein: CASSPGQGNEQYF.